The 3 T cell receptor beta chains in this list originate from one sample, sequenced in a study of T cell repertoires in cytomegalovirus infection. TCRdb redid the calling of the reads with MiXCR, one entry per CDR3 protein. Among 900,000 to 950,000 distinct CDR3 sequences listed, approximately 30% were seen once. These receptors' targets are unknown. Sample: cultured CD8+ T cells from PBMCs, taken from culture after CMV antigen stimulation. The receptors here all came from a human donor in good health (CMV status not recorded). Some clones in this sample may be carry-over from other donors' samples.

This clonotype was picked up a small number of times. This chain links TRBV4-2 with TRBJ2-3, with D possibly TRBD1 on 7 matching bases. Trimming shortened V by 3 bases and J by 0 bases, and 16 bases separated the two germline ends. Germline V lookup: CDR1 LGHNA, CDR2 YNFKEQ. The CDR3 has 17 residues. CDR3 nucleotides: TGTGCCAGCAGCCACCCGACCTCAGGGGGGAGCACAGATACGCAGTATTTT. Translated: CASSHPTSGGSTDTQYF.

The rearrangement links TRBV3-1 to TRBJ2-7; a possible D gene is TRBD2 (5 bases). CDR1 and CDR2 (germline): LGHDT, YNNKEL (reference sequence). The germline V and J ends were trimmed by 3 bases and 4 bases, with 10 bases remaining between them. CDR3 length equals 13 residues. CDR3 sequence: CASSHGISYEQYV. CDR3 coding DNA: TGTGCCAGCAGCCACGGGATTTCTTACGAGCAGTACGTC.

This clonotype occurred many times. The rearrangement uses TRBV6-5 and TRBJ1-1, with D possibly being TRBD1 (6 bases). The V and J ends lost 4 bases and 10 bases respectively, with 25 bases between them. Germline lookup yields CDR1 MNHEY and CDR2 SVGAGI. This CDR3 contains 16 residues. The CDR3: CASSSTTGTTYDRAFF. CDR3 nucleotide sequence: TGTGCCAGCAGTTCTACTACCGGGACAACTTATGATAGAGCTTTCTTT.